A single sample gave rise to the 22 T cell receptor beta chains below, sequenced in a study of vaccination and CD4 T cells after COVID-19. Oncomine TCR Beta short-read sequencing was applied to DNA from cultured CD4+ T cells. TCRdb re-called the PCR reads through MiXCR, storing one row per CDR3 protein. This sample carries approximately 6,500 distinct CDR3 sequences, about 32% of them seen once, and the ten largest clones take 28%. These TCRs' antigens remain unknown. Stated treatment: approximately nine-day PBMC culture with coronavirus spike peptide pools or control peptides (ViraFEST assay). Ahead of the COVID-19 pandemic (2011-2018), the CD4+ T cells of the unexposed donor were collected. The material sequenced was CD4+ T cells from blood, cultured in vitro. These receptor sequences come from a human donor in good health.

On this clonotype itself: This likely comes from a read error, as the CDR3 has no conserved phenylalanine or tryptophan at its end. This chain uses TRBV6-5 with TRBJ1-2, with 7 bases matching TRBD1. Trimming took 4 bases from V and 7 from J; bases not matched to a gene: 3. Germline V gives CDR1 MNHEY, CDR2 SVGAGI. The CDR3 spans 12 residues. The CDR3 loop is CASSWTGTGYTL. The CDR3 DNA reads TGTGCCAGCAGTTGGACAGGAACTGGCTACACCCTC.

This clonotype has a handful of counts. The chain carries TRBV20-1 and TRBJ2-7; 7 bases fit TRBD1. After removal of 5 bases from V and 0 bases from J, the junction contained 10 bases not matched to a gene. The CDR3 sequence is 15 residues long. CDR1 and CDR2 from the germline V gene are DFQATT and SNEGSKA (reference sequence). The CDR3 DNA reads as TGCAGTGCTCGCGCCCGGGACAGCCCCTCCTACGAGCAGTACTTC. Protein product: CSARARDSPSYEQYF.

This clonotype showed up just a few times. V usage is TRBV7-3 and J usage is TRBJ1-1; D not resolved. Germline lookup yields CDR1 SGHTA and CDR2 FQGTGA. The CDR3 consists of 13 residues. V was cut by 3 bases and J by 5 bases, with 10 bases left in between. CDR3 DNA sequence: TGTGCCAGCAGCTTCGGTGGTGGGACTGAAGCTTTCTTT. Residues: CASSFGGGTEAFF.

This clonotype has just a few counts. The rearrangement links TRBV27 to TRBJ1-2; maybe TRBD1 (5 bases). Germline-derived CDR1 and CDR2 are MNHEY and SMNVEV (reference sequence). The CDR3 sequence is 15 residues long. Trimming pared 3 bases from V and 6 bases from J, leaving 17 bases between. This chain's CDR3 is CASSFRGAGKNGYTF. CDR3 sequence (DNA): TGTGCCAGCAGTTTTCGAGGGGCAGGGAAAAATGGCTACACCTTC.

The V and J genes are TRBV11-2 and TRBJ2-1; D possibly corresponds to TRBD2 (6 bases). The ends were cut back, 4 bases at V and 8 bases at J, with 12 bases in the middle. This CDR3 region has 13 residues. Germline V gene sequence: CDR1 SGHAT, CDR2 FQNNGV. The CDR3 sequence: CASSSGVKDEQFF. CDR3 nucleotide sequence: TGTGCCAGCAGCTCGGGGGTCAAGGATGAGCAGTTCTTC.

The chain links TRBV4-2 to TRBJ1-5, with a weak D call TRBD1 (6 bases). V gave up 1 base and J gave up 1 base, with 8 bases separating them. Germline V gene lookup returns CDR1 LGHNA and CDR2 YNFKEQ. The CDR3 extends over 15 amino acids. In nucleotides, the CDR3 is TGTGCCAGCAGCCAAGCCGGACAGAGCAATCAGCCCCAGCATTTT. Amino acids: CASSQAGQSNQPQHF.

The rearrangement uses TRBV19 and TRBJ1-1, with D perhaps matching TRBD1 (5 bases). Trimming took off 7 bases at V and 1 base at J, with 16 bases between the two ends. CDR1 is LNHDA and CDR2 is SQIVND in the germline V gene (reference sequence). CDR3 length: 15 residues. The CDR3 spells CASNMFQGPNTEAFF. The CDR3 region has the DNA TGTGCCAGTAATATGTTCCAGGGTCCGAACACTGAAGCTTTCTTT.

By sample share, this clonotype is large. V usage is TRBV5-1 and J usage is TRBJ1-2, with D possibly being TRBD1 (5 bases). The CDR3 sequence is 14 residues long. Trimming left V 7 bases short and J 1 base short, with 14 bases between. CDR1 and CDR2 (germline): SGHRS, YFSETQ. The CDR3 spells CASSTGGGNYGYTF. In DNA form, the CDR3 reads TGCGCCAGCTCAACCGGCGGGGGTAACTATGGCTACACCTTC.

V and J are TRBV20-1 and TRBJ1-1; possible D gene TRBD1, 5 bases. This CDR3 region has 13 residues. The germline gives CDR1 DFQATT, CDR2 SNEGSKA (reference sequence). V lost 5 bases to trimming and J lost 1 base, with 11 bases between them. The CDR3 is CSAGGLGNTEAFF. CDR3 sequence (DNA): TGCAGTGCTGGGGGACTTGGGAACACTGAAGCTTTCTTT.

This clonotype was seen only a few times. J is TRBJ1-2 and V is TRBV7-9; perhaps TRBD1 as D (5 bases). The CDR3 has 15 residues. The germline V gene encodes CDR1 SEHNR and CDR2 FQNEAQ (reference sequence). Trimming took off 6 bases at V and 2 bases at J, with 16 bases between the two ends. CDR3 DNA sequence: TGTGCCAGCAGTATACAGGCCCTAAAAAACTATGGCTACACCTTC. Its protein product is CASSIQALKNYGYTF. The full variable domain, completed using reference TRBV7-9 and TRBJ1-2, is DTGVSQNPRHKITKRGQNVTFRCDPISEHNRLYWYRQTLGQGPEFLTYFQNEAQLEKSRLLSDRFSAERPKGSFSTLEIQRTEQGDSAMYLCASSIQALKNYGYTFGSGTRLTVV.

This clonotype has a handful of counts. The rearrangement links TRBV20-1 to TRBJ2-7, with D uncertain. Trimming left V 6 bases short and J 5 bases short, with 14 bases between. The germline gives CDR1 DFQATT, CDR2 SNEGSKA (reference sequence). The CDR3 extends over 12 amino acids. CDR3 protein: CSAPRGWDEQYF. The CDR3 DNA follows: TGCAGTGCCCCCAGAGGTTGGGACGAGCAGTACTTC.

This chain links TRBV9 with TRBJ1-6, with D hard to call. Germline assignment: CDR1 SGDLS and CDR2 YYNGEE. The CDR3 sequence is 13 residues long. V was trimmed by 4 bases and J by 6 bases, leaving 8 bases between them. The CDR3 DNA reads TGTGCCAGCAGCACGGCAGTTAATTCACCCCTCCACTTT. Translated, it gives CASSTAVNSPLHF. The entire variable domain, with the rest obtained from reference TRBV9 and TRBJ1-6, is as follows: DSGVTQTPKHLITATGQRVTLRCSPRSGDLSVYWYQQSLDQGLQFLIQYYNGEERAKGNILERFSAQQFPDLHSELNLSSLELGDSALYFCASSTAVNSPLHFGNGTRLTVT.

This clonotype was observed a handful of times. V and J are TRBV20-1 and TRBJ1-2; D might be TRBD1 (5 bases). Per germline, CDR1 DFQATT and CDR2 SNEGSKA (reference sequence). The CDR3 sequence is 15 residues long. V lost 1 base and J 1 base, leaving 13 bases between the germline ends. The CDR3 loop reads CSARASGDFNYGYTF. The CDR3 DNA reads TGCAGTGCTAGAGCTTCTGGGGACTTTAACTATGGCTACACCTTC.

This clonotype was found a few times. The genes are TRBV18 and TRBJ1-2; no clear D gene. The CDR3 length is 16 residues. Germline CDR1 KGHSH, CDR2 LQKENI. With 2 bases removed from V and 7 bases from J, the gap between germline ends came to 20 bases. CDR3: CASSPVGSTLYSGYTF. The CDR3 DNA sequence: TGTGCCAGCTCACCAGTCGGTTCTACACTCTACTCTGGCTACACCTTC.

J is TRBJ2-3 and V is TRBV6-4, with unresolved D. The germline gives CDR1 MRHNA, CDR2 SNTAGT. The germline V and J ends were trimmed by 5 bases and 4 bases, with 4 bases remaining between them. The CDR3 covers 11 residues. The CDR3 DNA reads TGTGCCAGCAGTCTGGCAGATACGCAGTATTTT. Translating it yields CASSLADTQYF.

V usage is TRBV2 and J usage is TRBJ1-1; the D gene is possibly TRBD1 (5 bases). Trimming took 3 bases from V and 5 from J, leaving 13 bases between them. CDR3 length: 14 amino acids. The V gene's germline CDR1 is SNHLY and CDR2 FYNNEI. The CDR3 bases are TGTGCCAGCAGTGATTTGGGGGTGGGGACTGAAGCTTTCTTT. Residues: CASSDLGVGTEAFF. The variable domain in full, with the rest retrieved from reference TRBV2 and TRBJ1-1, is EPEVTQTPSHQVTQMGQEVILRCVPISNHLYFYWYRQILGQKVEFLVSFYNNEISEKSEIFDDQFSVERPDGSNFTLKIRSTKLEDSAMYFCASSDLGVGTEAFFGQGTRLTVV.

The rearrangement uses TRBV20-1 and TRBJ2-3, with 12 bases identical to TRBD2. The CDR3 contains 15 residues. CDR1 is DFQATT and CDR2 is SNEGSKA in the germline V gene (reference sequence). With 5 bases clipped from V and 8 bases from J, the junction kept 11 bases outside the gene matches. The CDR3 sequence: CSAPRLAGAPGTQYF. The CDR3 bases are TGCAGTGCTCCCCGACTAGCGGGGGCCCCTGGTACGCAGTATTTT.

By share, this clonotype ranks as large. V and J are TRBV25-1 and TRBJ2-3; D is uncertain. The germline gives CDR1 MGHDK, CDR2 SYGVNS. The CDR3 totals 12 residues. The ends were cut back, 5 bases at V and 0 bases at J, with 3 bases in the middle. CDR3 coding DNA: TGTGCCAGCAGTAAAAGCACAGATACGCAGTATTTT. Translation gives CASSKSTDTQYF. The whole variable domain, remainder taken from reference TRBV25-1 and TRBJ2-3, is EADIYQTPRYLVIGTGKKITLECSQTMGHDKMYWYQQDPGMELHLIHYSYGVNSTEKGDLSSESTVSRIRTEHFPLTLESARPSHTSQYLCASSKSTDTQYFGPGTRLTVL.

V is TRBV20-1 and J is TRBJ2-1; 10 bases agree with TRBD1. The CDR3 contains 15 residues. Trimming at V came to 0 bases and at J to 2 bases, leaving 1 base not matched to a gene. Germline loops: CDR1 DFQATT, CDR2 SNEGSKA (reference sequence). CDR3 DNA: TGCAGTGCTAGAGAGGACAGGGGGACCTACAATGAGCAGTTCTTC. Its protein is CSAREDRGTYNEQFF.

The chain combines TRBV9 with TRBJ2-1, with 10 bases that match TRBD2. CDR3 length equals 16 residues. Per germline, CDR1 SGDLS and CDR2 YYNGEE. The trim removed 4 bases at V and 4 bases at J, leaving 8 bases unmatched. The CDR3, as DNA: TGTGCCAGCAGCTCTCCCCCTAGCGGGGGTTACAATGAGCAGTTCTTC. This codes for CASSSPPSGGYNEQFF.

The rearrangement joins TRBV6-2 or TRBV6-3 to TRBJ2-3; 10 positions agree with TRBD2. The CDR3 contains 14 residues. The junction had 0 bases not matched to a gene; V was cut back by 2 bases and J by 4 bases. CDR1 is MNHEY, CDR2 SVGEGT, per germline. The CDR3 DNA reads as TGTGCCAGCAGTTACGGGACTAGCGCAGATACGCAGTATTTT. Its translation: CASSYGTSADTQYF.

A few counts support this clonotype. This sequence joins TRBV10-3 and TRBJ2-2; 7 bases fit TRBD1. V was clipped by 7 bases and J by 0 bases; unmatched bases: 2. This CDR3 has 14 residues. In germline, CDR1 is ENHRY, CDR2 SYGVKD. The CDR3 spells CAIKGQPNTGELFF. In nucleotides, the CDR3 is TGTGCCATCAAGGGACAGCCGAACACCGGGGAGCTGTTTTTT.